This T cell receptor (beta chain) was observed in a study of cytomegalovirus exposure and HLA in healthy donors. Of note for this clone: The target antigen is unknown.

Researchers ran the PCR with 60 Vbeta and 13 Jbeta primers. Method: immunoSEQ multiplex PCR; TCRdb's copy keeps in-frame clones and lacks some. The sample contains roughly 130,000 clones, roughly two thirds of which appear only once. Notes on the study in general: A later analysis linked a missense variant in DCLRE1C to the trimming of TCR beta V and J genes. A later analysis reportedly identified an Asian-associated ancestry cluster as carrying fewer N-insertions than the approximately 620-donor mean.

This receptor was taken from a man aged 25-45 years in good health and CMV-seropositive. The source material was PBMCs.

CDR3 protein: CASTTLHRGNYGYTF. The CDR3, as DNA: TGTGCCAGCACCACACTACATAGGGGTAACTATGGCTACACCTTC. V usage is TRBV6-5 and J usage is TRBJ1-2; TRBD1 might be the D (5 bases). Germline V gene lookup returns CDR1 MNHEY and CDR2 SVGAGI. Trimming shortened V by 7 bases and J by 1 base, and 16 bases separated the two germline ends. CDR3 length: 15 amino acids.